The 10 T cell receptor beta chains below all came from one sample that was sequenced in a study of vaccination effects on CD4 cells after COVID-19. TCRdb keeps only in-frame clones here, not all; method: immunoSEQ multiplex PCR. This sample carries tens of thousands of clones, around two thirds of them seen once, and the ten largest clones take around 15%. These receptors' antigens are unknown. Using viral peptide pools, the ViraFEST assay grew out antigen-specific CD4+ T cells prior to sequencing. Investigators separated out CD4+ T cells once about 10 days of culture had passed. Documented for the person is a PCR-confirmed SARS-CoV-2 infection occurring between March and December 2020. The source was CD4+ T cells from PBMCs cultured with HCoV-NL63 spike peptides, collected before COVID-19 vaccination. The receptors derive from a human donor who had a prior SARS-CoV-2 infection.

The rearrangement links TRBV3-1 (or the pseudogene TRBV3-2) to TRBJ2-2, with 14 nucleotides matching TRBD2. CDR3 length: 23 residues. Germline-derived CDR1 and CDR2 are LGHDT and YNNKEL (reference sequence). The junction had 30 bases not matched to a gene; V was cut back by 11 bases and J by 4 bases. The CDR3 is CAEEGGEGTPLGTSGSITGELFF. The CDR3 DNA sequence: TGTGCCGAAGAGGGCGGGGAAGGGACCCCGCTGGGGACTAGCGGGAGTATCACCGGGGAGCTGTTTTTT.

This clone was picked up a small number of times. The chain is built from TRBV6-2 or TRBV6-3 and TRBJ2-1; weak D call: TRBD1 (5 bases). The CDR3 spans 13 residues. The V gene's germline CDR1 is MNHEY and CDR2 SVGEGT. Between the trimmed V and J ends, which lost 3 bases and 5 bases, there was a span of 8 bases. The CDR3 DNA reads as TGTGCCAGCAGTTATGGGGCCCACAATGAGCAGTTCTTC. It specifies CASSYGAHNEQFF.

J is TRBJ2-7 and V is TRBV7-9, with TRBD2 identical over 9 bases. CDR1 is SEHNR, CDR2 FQNEAQ, per germline (reference sequence). Germline trimming cut 5 bases from V and 2 bases from J; bases unmatched to any gene: 7. The CDR3 has 15 residues. The CDR3: CASSSRAGGPYEQYF. The CDR3 DNA follows: TGTGCCAGCAGCAGCCGCGCGGGGGGGCCCTACGAGCAGTACTTC.

J is TRBJ2-3 and V is TRBV4-1; D is unresolved. The CDR3 covers 16 residues. Germline CDR1 MGHRA, CDR2 YSYEKL. V lost 1 base to trimming and J lost 6 bases, with 17 bases between them. The DNA of the CDR3 is TGCGCCAGCAGCCAAGGGTGGGATATGGTTTCCGATACGCAGTATTTT. This codes for CASSQGWDMVSDTQYF.

The V and J genes are TRBV15 and TRBJ2-3; 9 bases are shared with TRBD1. CDR1 is LNHNV, CDR2 YYDKDF, per germline (reference sequence). The CDR3 runs 15 residues. The ends lost 4 bases at V and 3 bases at J; junction bases unmatched: 5. CDR3 DNA sequence: TGTGCCACCAGCAAGCGGGACAGGGCAACAGATACGCAGTATTTT. This translates into CATSKRDRATDTQYF. The variable domain in full, with the rest retrieved from reference TRBV15 and TRBJ2-3, is DAMVIQNPRYQVTQFGKPVTLSCSQTLNHNVMYWYQQKSSQAPKLLFHYYDKDFNNEADTPDNFQSRRPNTSFCFLDIRSPGLGDTAMYLCATSKRDRATDTQYFGPGTRLTVL.

V gene TRBV5-4 combines with J gene TRBJ2-7; 12 nucleotides agree with TRBD1. The CDR3 is 15 residues long. With V trimmed by 5 bases and J by 5 bases, 8 bases remained unmatched. Germline V gene data show CDR1 as SGHNT and CDR2 as YYREEE (reference sequence). The CDR3 region has the DNA TGTGCCAGCAGTTCCGGGACAGGGGGCTTTAACGAGCAGTACTTC. Amino acids: CASSSGTGGFNEQYF.

The rearrangement joins TRBV6-5 to TRBJ1-5; the D is unclear. Germline values: CDR1 MNHEY, CDR2 SVGAGI. The CDR3 runs to 14 residues. Trimming pared 0 bases from V and 6 bases from J, leaving 9 bases between. CDR3 DNA: TGTGCCAGCAGTTACTCGCATGAGGGTCAGCCCCAGCATTTT. Its protein is CASSYSHEGQPQHF.

The chain is built from TRBV5-1 and TRBJ2-4; TRBD2 matches at 7 bases. The germline CDR1 and CDR2 sequences are SGHRS and YFSETQ. This CDR3 is built from 14 residues. V dropped 1 base and J dropped 6; count of bases not matched to a gene: 4. CDR3 DNA: TGCGCCAGCAGCTTGTTGGGGGGGGGAAACATTCAGTACTTC. Amino acids: CASSLLGGGNIQYF.

V and J are TRBV12-5 and TRBJ1-5; 11 bases are a match to TRBD1. V lost 5 bases to trimming and J lost 6 bases; unmatched junction nucleotides: 9. The germline CDR1 and CDR2 sequences are LGHNT and FRNRAP. The CDR3 length is 16 residues. CDR3 bases: TGTGCTAGTGGTCCTACACCGGACAGGGGGCTTCAGCCCCAGCATTTT. As protein: CASGPTPDRGLQPQHF.

The gene calls are TRBV5-4 and TRBJ1-1, with D unclear. The CDR3 extends over 14 amino acids. Trimming stripped 2 bases from V and 5 bases from J, with 13 bases between. Germline V gene lookup returns CDR1 SGHNT and CDR2 YYREEE (reference sequence). CDR3 in DNA: TGTGCCAGCAGCTTAGCCGGGGTGGGTACTGAAGCTTTCTTT. Residues: CASSLAGVGTEAFF.